These 10 T cell receptor beta chains came from one sample sequenced in a study of OX40 agonist ivuxolimab in advanced cancers. Only in-frame clones appear in the TCRdb table, and some are missing; sequencing was by immunoSEQ multiplex PCR. This table holds about 42,000 clones, over 75% found once. The specimen was CD4+ or CD8+ T cells sorted from blood, collected in a trial of the OX40 agonist ivuxolimab. Receptors were obtained from an adult with an advanced solid tumor such as melanoma, head and neck, liver or kidney cancer.

The rearrangement joins TRBV19 to TRBJ1-3; no reliable D call. V was trimmed by 8 bases and J by 6 bases, leaving 23 bases between them. The CDR3 runs 16 residues. CDR1 and CDR2 (germline): LNHDA, SQIVND (reference sequence). CDR3 DNA sequence: TGTGCCAGTCATATGCCGGTTGCTCATTTTGAAAACACCATATATTTT. It translates to CASHMPVAHFENTIYF.

The chain links TRBV5-6 to TRBJ2-3; 7 nucleotides match TRBD1. The J segment lost 6 bases and the V segment lost 4 bases, leaving 8 bases of the junction unmatched. The CDR3 length is 14 residues. Germline V CDR1 and CDR2: SGHDT, YYEEEE. The CDR3 here is CASSTSTGSDTQYF. The DNA for the CDR3 is TGTGCCAGCAGCACTTCGACAGGGTCGGATACGCAGTATTTT. Using reference TRBV5-6 and TRBJ2-3 for the parts outside the CDR3, the full variable domain is DAGVTQSPTHLIKTRGQQVTLRCSPKSGHDTVSWYQQALGQGPQFIFQYYEEEERQRGNFPDRFSGHQFPNYSSELNVNALLLGDSALYLCASSTSTGSDTQYFGPGTRLTVL.

V and J are TRBV27 and TRBJ2-5, with D perhaps matching TRBD1 (6 bases). Germline CDR1 and CDR2: MNHEY and SMNVEV (reference sequence). The CDR3 is 15 residues long. V was shortened by 6 bases and J by 0 bases, with 14 bases between the two germline ends. Here the CDR3 DNA reads TGTGCCAGCAGCTCCCCCGGACAGAACCAAGAGACCCAGTACTTC. It translates to CASSSPGQNQETQYF.

The chain has TRBV10-3 and TRBJ2-7; D perhaps matches TRBD2 (6 bases). The germline V gene encodes CDR1 ENHRY and CDR2 SYGVKD. V was shortened by 2 bases and J by 2 bases, with 13 bases between the two germline ends. This CDR3 is built from 15 residues. The CDR3 spells CAISEVGGRTYEQYF. The CDR3 bases are TGTGCCATCAGTGAGGTAGGAGGGCGAACCTACGAGCAGTACTTC.

The chain joins TRBV30 to TRBJ2-2; D uncertain. The germline V gene has CDR1 GTSNPN and CDR2 SVGIG (reference sequence). The CDR3 has 14 residues. V gave up 2 bases and J gave up 2 bases, with 9 bases separating them. The CDR3 nucleotides are TGTGCCTGGAGTAAGGGCACCAACACCGGGGAGCTGTTTTTT. Translating gives CAWSKGTNTGELFF.

V is TRBV4-1 and J is TRBJ2-3; 7 nucleotides match TRBD1. Looked up from germline, CDR1 is MGHRA and CDR2 is YSYEKL. This CDR3 has 14 amino acids. V shed 3 bases and J 5 bases; nucleotides not matched to a gene: 5. The CDR3 bases are TGCGCCAGCAGCCACGGGACAGTCGGAGATACGCAGTATTTT. As protein: CASSHGTVGDTQYF.

CDR3 residues: CASSFTGQATYGYTF. Written as DNA, the CDR3 is TGCGCCAGCAGCTTCACGGGACAGGCCACCTATGGCTACACCTTC. This sequence joins TRBV5-1 and TRBJ1-2; 8 positions match TRBD1. The germline V gene has CDR1 SGHRS and CDR2 YFSETQ. The CDR3 loop spans 15 amino acids. The ends lost 2 bases at V and 4 bases at J; junction bases unmatched: 7. The full variable domain, with the rest looked up from reference TRBV5-1 and TRBJ1-2, is KAGVTQTPRYLIKTRGQQVTLSCSPISGHRSVSWYQQTPGQGLQFLFEYFSETQRNKGNFPGRFSGRQFSNSRSEMNVSTLELGDSALYLCASSFTGQATYGYTFGSGTRLTVV.

J is TRBJ2-5 and V is TRBV4-1; 11 nucleotides line up with TRBD2. The V gene's germline CDR1 is MGHRA and CDR2 YSYEKL. V lost 2 bases, J lost 3 bases, and 2 bases stayed unmatched. The CDR3 runs 15 residues. The CDR3 reads CASSQLGLAEETQYF. For the CDR3, the DNA is TGCGCCAGCAGCCAACTGGGACTAGCGGAAGAGACCCAGTACTTC.

The V call is TRBV2, the J call TRBJ1-4; possibly TRBD1 for D (6 bases). The germline V gene encodes CDR1 SNHLY and CDR2 FYNNEI. The V gene lost 3 bases and the J gene lost 2 bases, with 13 bases spanning the gap. The CDR3 is made up of 16 amino acids. DNA for the CDR3: TGTGCCAGCAGTGAGAGCCAGGGGCGGACTAATGAAAAACTGTTTTTT. Its translation: CASSESQGRTNEKLFF.

The genes are TRBV4-1 and TRBJ1-1, with 7 bases fitting TRBD1. Germline CDR1 is MGHRA and CDR2 is YSYEKL. Unmatched junction bases numbered 7, after V lost 5 bases and J lost 4 bases. This CDR3 is 14 amino acids long. CDR3 in DNA: TGCGCCAGCAGCTCACAGGGGCTGGGCACTGAAGCTTTCTTT. Translated, it gives CASSSQGLGTEAFF.